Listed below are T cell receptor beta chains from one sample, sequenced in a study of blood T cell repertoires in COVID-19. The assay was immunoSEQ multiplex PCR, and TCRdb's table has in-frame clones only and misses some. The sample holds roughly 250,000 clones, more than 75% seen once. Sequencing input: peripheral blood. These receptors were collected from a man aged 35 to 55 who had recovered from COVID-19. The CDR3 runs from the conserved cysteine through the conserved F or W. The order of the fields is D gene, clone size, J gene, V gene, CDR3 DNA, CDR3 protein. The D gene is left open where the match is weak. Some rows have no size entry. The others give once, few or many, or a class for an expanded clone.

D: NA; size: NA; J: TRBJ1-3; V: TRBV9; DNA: TGTGCCAGCAGCGTAGCCCCCGACAGTCTCTCTGGAAACACCATATATTTT; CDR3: CASSVAPDSLSGNTIYF
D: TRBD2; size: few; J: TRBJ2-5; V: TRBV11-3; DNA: TGTGCCAGCAGCTCCCGGGAGGGAGAAGAGACCCAGTACTTC; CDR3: CASSSREGEETQYF
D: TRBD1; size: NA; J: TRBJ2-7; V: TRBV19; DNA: TGTGCCAGTAGTCAACCGGGACAGGGAGGAATCTACGAGCAGTACTTC; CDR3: CASSQPGQGGIYEQYF
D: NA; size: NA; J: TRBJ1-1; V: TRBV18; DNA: TGTGCCAGCTCACAGGAGTATGACACTGAAGCTTTCTTT; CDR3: CASSQEYDTEAFF
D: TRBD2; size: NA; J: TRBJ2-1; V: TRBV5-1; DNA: TGCGCCAGCAGCTTGGGGACTAGCGGCAATGAGCAGTTCTTC; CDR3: CASSLGTSGNEQFF
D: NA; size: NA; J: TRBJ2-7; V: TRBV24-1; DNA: TGTGCCACCAGTGAGGGAGGTGGCTCCTACGAGCAGTACTTC; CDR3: CATSEGGGSYEQYF
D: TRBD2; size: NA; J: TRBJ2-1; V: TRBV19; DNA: TGTGCCAGTAGAGAATGGACTAGCGGGAGTAGTGAGCAGTTCTTC; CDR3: CASREWTSGSSEQFF
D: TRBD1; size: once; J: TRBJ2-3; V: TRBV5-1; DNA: TGCGCCAGCAGCTTACGAGACAGGGACATTGATACGCAGTATTTT; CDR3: CASSLRDRDIDTQYF
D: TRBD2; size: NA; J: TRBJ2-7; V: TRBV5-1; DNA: TGCGCCAGCAGCTTGGCGTCTAGCGGCGAGCAGTACTTC; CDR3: CASSLASSGEQYF
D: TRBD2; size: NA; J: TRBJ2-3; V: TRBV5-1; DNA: TGCGCCAGCAGCTCCGGGACTAGCGGGGCCCGCGCAGATACGCAGTATTTT; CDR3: CASSSGTSGARADTQYF
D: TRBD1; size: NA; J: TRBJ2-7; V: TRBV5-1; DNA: TGCGCCAGCAGCTTGTGGACAGGGAAATCCTACGAGCAGTACTTC; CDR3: CASSLWTGKSYEQYF
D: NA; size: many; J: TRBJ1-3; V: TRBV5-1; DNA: TGCGCCAGCAGCTTGAGAGGGATGGATGGAAACACCATATATTTT; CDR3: CASSLRGMDGNTIYF
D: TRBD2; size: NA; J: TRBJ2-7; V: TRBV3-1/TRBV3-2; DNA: TGTGCCAGCAGCCGGCGGGAGGGCCGCTACGAGCAGTACTTC; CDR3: CASSRREGRYEQYF
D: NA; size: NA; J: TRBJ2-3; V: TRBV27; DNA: TGTGCCAGCAGTTTATCGGGCGTAACCACAGATACGCAGTATTTT; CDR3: CASSLSGVTTDTQYF
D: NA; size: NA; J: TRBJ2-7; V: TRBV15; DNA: TGTGCCACCAGCAGAGTTGCGACAGATTACGAGCAGTACTTC; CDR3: CATSRVATDYEQYF
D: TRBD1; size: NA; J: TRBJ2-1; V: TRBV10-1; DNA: TGCGCCAGCAGCCTCGGGGTGGGACAGTACAATGAGCAGTTCTTC; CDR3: CASSLGVGQYNEQFF
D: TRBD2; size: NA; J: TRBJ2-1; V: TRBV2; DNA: TGTGCCAGCATTAGACTAGCGGGGGACCCGAGCTCCTACAATGAGCAGTTCTTC; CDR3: CASIRLAGDPSSYNEQFF
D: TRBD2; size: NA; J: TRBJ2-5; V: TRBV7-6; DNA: TGTGCCAGCAGCTTAGCCATAGCGGGAGCGATACAAGAGACCCAGTACTTC; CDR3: CASSLAIAGAIQETQYF
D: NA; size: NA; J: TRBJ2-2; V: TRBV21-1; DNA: TGTGCCAGCAGCGACCGATTAAACACTAGCGGGAGAGGCGGGGAGCTGTTTTTT; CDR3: CASSDRLNTSGRGGELFF
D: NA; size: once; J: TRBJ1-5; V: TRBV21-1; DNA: TGTGCCAGCAGTCGAGGTCTCAATCAGCCCCAGCATTTT; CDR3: CASSRGLNQPQHF
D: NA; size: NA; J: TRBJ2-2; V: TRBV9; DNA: TGTGCCAGCAGCGTAGTAGTTCGCGTGCCCACCGGGGAGCTGTTTTTT; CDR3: CASSVVVRVPTGELFF
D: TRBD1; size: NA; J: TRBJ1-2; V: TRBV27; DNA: TGTGCCAGCAGTCGGACAGGGAACAACTATGGCTACACCTTC; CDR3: CASSRTGNNYGYTF
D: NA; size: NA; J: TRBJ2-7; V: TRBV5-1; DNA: TGCGCCAGCAGGGAGGGAACCTACGAGCAGTACTTC; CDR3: CASREGTYEQYF
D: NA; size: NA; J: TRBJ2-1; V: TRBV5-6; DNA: TGTGCCAGCAGCTTCGGGACAAACTACAATGAGCAGTTCTTC; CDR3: CASSFGTNYNEQFF
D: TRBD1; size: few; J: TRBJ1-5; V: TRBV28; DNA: TGTGCCAGCATCTCCCATCAGGGGGGTCAGCCCCAGCATTTT; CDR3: CASISHQGGQPQHF